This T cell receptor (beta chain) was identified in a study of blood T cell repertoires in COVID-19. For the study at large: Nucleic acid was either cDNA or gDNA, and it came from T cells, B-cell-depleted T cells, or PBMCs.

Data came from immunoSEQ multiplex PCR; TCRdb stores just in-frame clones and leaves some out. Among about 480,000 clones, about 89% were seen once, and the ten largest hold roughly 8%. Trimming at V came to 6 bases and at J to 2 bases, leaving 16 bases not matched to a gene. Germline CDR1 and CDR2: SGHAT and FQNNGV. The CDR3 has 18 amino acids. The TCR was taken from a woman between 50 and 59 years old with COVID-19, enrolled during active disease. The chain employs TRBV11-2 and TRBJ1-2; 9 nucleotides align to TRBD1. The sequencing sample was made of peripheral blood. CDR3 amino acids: CASSPIPGQGEGNYGYTF. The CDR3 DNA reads TGTGCCAGCAGTCCGATACCGGGACAGGGAGAAGGGAACTATGGCTACACCTTC. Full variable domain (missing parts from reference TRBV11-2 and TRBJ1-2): EAGVAQSPRYKIIEKRQSVAFWCNPISGHATLYWYQQILGQGPKLLIQFQNNGVVDDSQLPKDRFSAERLKGVDSTLKIQPAKLEDSAVYLCASSPIPGQGEGNYGYTFGSGTRLTVV.